This T cell receptor beta chain appears in the sequencing data of a study of immune evolution from preneoplasia to lung adenocarcinoma. TCRdb's copy holds only in-frame clones and misses some; the assay was immunoSEQ multiplex PCR. Altogether roughly 8,800 clones are present, approximately 78% being singletons, with the ten largest covering 2.5% to 3%. Study results and limitations: Later-stage lesions seemingly showed higher T cell density and diversity than normal lung.

A note on this clone: Antigen specificity is unknown.

Germline V gene lookup returns CDR1 KGHSH and CDR2 LQKENI. Trimming took off 6 bases at V and 6 bases at J, with 18 bases between the two ends. This CDR3 is 14 amino acids long. This TCR derives from a person aged 70 to 85 with lung adenocarcinoma. The genes are TRBV18 and TRBJ2-7, with D hard to call. Specimen: FFPE lung adenocarcinoma in situ tissue. In DNA form, the CDR3 reads TGTGCCAGCTCGATCAAAGGCCCCCCGGGCGAGCAGTACTTC. Protein sequence: CASSIKGPPGEQYF.